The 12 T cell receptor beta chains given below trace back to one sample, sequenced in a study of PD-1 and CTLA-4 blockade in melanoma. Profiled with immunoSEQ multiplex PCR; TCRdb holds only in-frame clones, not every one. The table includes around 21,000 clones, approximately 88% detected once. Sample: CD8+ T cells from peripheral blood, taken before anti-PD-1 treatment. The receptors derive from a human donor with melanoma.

As DNA, the CDR3 is TGTGCCAGCCAACTCCAGGGCTATAGCAATCAGCCCCAGCATTTT. Protein sequence: CASQLQGYSNQPQHF. This chain joins TRBV19 and TRBJ1-5, with D possibly TRBD1 on 5 matching bases. V was cut by 9 bases and J by 0 bases, with 15 bases left in between. Looked up from germline, CDR1 is LNHDA and CDR2 is SQIVND (reference sequence). The CDR3 sequence is 15 residues long.

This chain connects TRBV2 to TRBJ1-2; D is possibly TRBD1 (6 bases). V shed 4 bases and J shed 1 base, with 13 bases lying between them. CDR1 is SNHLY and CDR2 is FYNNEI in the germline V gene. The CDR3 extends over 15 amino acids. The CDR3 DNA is TGTGCCAGCAGTGGGGCAGGGGTCAATAACTATGGCTACACCTTC. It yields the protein CASSGAGVNNYGYTF.

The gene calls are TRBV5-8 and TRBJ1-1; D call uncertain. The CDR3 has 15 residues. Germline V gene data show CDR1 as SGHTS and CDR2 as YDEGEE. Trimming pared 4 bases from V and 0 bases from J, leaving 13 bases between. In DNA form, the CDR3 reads TGTGCCAGCAGCGACCGAGTAGGCTTGAACACTGAAGCTTTCTTT. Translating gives CASSDRVGLNTEAFF.

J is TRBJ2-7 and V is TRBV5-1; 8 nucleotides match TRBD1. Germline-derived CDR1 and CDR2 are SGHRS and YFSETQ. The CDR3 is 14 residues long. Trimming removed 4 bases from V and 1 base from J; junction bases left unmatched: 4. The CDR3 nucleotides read TGCGCCAGCAGCCTCCGGGACAGGTCCTACGAGCAGTACTTC. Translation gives CASSLRDRSYEQYF.

Written as DNA, the CDR3 is TGTGCCACCAGCAGAGATGGGGACAGGGATTCACCCCTCCACTTT. Amino acid sequence: CATSRDGDRDSPLHF. The chain uses TRBV15 and TRBJ1-6; 9 bases are shared with TRBD1. CDR1 LNHNV and CDR2 YYDKDF come from the germline V gene (reference sequence). The junction had 2 bases not matched to a gene; V was cut back by 0 bases and J by 8 bases. The CDR3 totals 15 residues. The full variable domain, its missing parts supplied by reference TRBV15 and TRBJ1-6, is DAMVIQNPRYQVTQFGKPVTLSCSQTLNHNVMYWYQQKSSQAPKLLFHYYDKDFNNEADTPDNFQSRRPNTSFCFLDIRSPGLGDTAMYLCATSRDGDRDSPLHFGNGTRLTVT.

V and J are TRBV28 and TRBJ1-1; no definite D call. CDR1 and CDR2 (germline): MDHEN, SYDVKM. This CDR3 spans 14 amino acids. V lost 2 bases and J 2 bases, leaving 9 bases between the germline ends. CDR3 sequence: CASSLVPANTEAFF. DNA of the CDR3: TGTGCCAGCAGTTTAGTCCCGGCTAACACTGAAGCTTTCTTT. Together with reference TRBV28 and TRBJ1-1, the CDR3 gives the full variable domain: DVKVTQSSRYLVKRTGEKVFLECVQDMDHENMFWYRQDPGLGLRLIYFSYDVKMKEKGDIPEGYSVSREKKERFSLILESASTNQTSMYLCASSLVPANTEAFFGQGTRLTVV.

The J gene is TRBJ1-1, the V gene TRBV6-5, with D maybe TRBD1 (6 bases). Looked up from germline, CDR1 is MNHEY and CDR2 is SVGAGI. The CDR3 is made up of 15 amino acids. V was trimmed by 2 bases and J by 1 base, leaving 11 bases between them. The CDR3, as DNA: TGTGCCAGCAGTTACGGGGACACTGAGAACACTGAAGCTTTCTTT. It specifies CASSYGDTENTEAFF.

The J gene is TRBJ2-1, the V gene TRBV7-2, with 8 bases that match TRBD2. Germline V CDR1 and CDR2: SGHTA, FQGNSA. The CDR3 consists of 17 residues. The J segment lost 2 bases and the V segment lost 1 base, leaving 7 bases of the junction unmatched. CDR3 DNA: TGTGCCAGCAGCTTAGGGGGGGAGCGGGGGCCCTACAATGAGCAGTTCTTC. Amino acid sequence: CASSLGGERGPYNEQFF.

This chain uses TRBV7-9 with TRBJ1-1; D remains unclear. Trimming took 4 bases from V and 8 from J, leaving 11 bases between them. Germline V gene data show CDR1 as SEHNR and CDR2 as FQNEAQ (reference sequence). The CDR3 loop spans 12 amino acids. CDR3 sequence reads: CASSSVREEAFF. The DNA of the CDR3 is TGTGCCAGCAGCTCAGTTCGGGAGGAAGCTTTCTTT.

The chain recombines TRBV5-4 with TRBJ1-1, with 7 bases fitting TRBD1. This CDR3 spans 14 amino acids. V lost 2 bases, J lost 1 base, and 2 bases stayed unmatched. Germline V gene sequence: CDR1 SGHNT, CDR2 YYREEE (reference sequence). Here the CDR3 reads CASSFGTENTEAFF. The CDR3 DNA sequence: TGTGCCAGCAGCTTCGGGACAGAGAACACTGAAGCTTTCTTT.

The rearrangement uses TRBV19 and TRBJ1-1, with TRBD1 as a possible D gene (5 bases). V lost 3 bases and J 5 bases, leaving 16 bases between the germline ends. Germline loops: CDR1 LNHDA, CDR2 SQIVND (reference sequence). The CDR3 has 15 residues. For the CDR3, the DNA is TGTGCCAGTAGTATTCTCACCGAAGGGGTTACTGAAGCTTTCTTT. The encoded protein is CASSILTEGVTEAFF.

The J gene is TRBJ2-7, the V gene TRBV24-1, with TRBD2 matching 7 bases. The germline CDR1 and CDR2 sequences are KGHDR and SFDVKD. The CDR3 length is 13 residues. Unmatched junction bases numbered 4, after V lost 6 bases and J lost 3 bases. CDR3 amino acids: CATSPGGLYEQYF. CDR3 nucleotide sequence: TGTGCCACCAGTCCGGGGGGACTCTACGAGCAGTACTTC.